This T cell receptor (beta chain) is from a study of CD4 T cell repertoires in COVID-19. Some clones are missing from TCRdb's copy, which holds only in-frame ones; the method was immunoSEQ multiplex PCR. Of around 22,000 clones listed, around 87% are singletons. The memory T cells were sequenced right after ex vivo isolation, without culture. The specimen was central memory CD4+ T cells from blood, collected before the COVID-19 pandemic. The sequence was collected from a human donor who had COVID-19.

This CDR3 is CASSLGTSGRDEQFF. Written as DNA, the CDR3 is TGTGCCAGCAGCTTAGGGACTAGCGGGAGAGATGAGCAGTTCTTC. V usage is TRBV7-7 and J usage is TRBJ2-1; 13 bases match TRBD2. V dropped 1 base and J dropped 8; count of bases not matched to a gene: 2. Germline loops: CDR1 SSHAT, CDR2 FNYEAQ (reference sequence). The CDR3 covers 15 residues.